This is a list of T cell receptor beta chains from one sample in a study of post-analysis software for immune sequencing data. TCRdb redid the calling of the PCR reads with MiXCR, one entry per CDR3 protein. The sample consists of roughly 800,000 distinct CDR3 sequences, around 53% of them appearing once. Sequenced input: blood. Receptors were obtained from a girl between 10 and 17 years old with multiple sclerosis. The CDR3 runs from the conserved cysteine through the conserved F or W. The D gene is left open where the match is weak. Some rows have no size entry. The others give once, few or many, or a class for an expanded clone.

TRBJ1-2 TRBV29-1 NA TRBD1 CSDEPGGRDYGYTF TGCAGCGACGAGCCAGGGGGCCGGGACTATGGCTACACCTTC
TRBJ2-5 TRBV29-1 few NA CSVGRGFGETQYF TGCAGCGTTGGGCGGGGCTTTGGTGAGACCCAGTACTTC
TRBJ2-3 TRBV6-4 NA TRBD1 CASSDAGGGTDTQYF TGTGCCAGCAGTGACGCAGGGGGCGGCACAGATACGCAGTATTTT
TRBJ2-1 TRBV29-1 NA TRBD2 CSVEQNLSGSRNEQFF TGCAGCGTTGAACAAAACCTTAGCGGGAGTCGCAATGAGCAGTTCTTC
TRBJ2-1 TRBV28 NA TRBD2 CASSFAQSRLAGEGFF TGTGCCAGCAGTTTTGCACAATCTCGACTAGCGGGAGAGGGGTTCTTC
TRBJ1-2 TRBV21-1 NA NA CASRPKSQDRLELYGYTF TGTGCCAGCAGGCCGAAAAGTCAGGATCGCCTTGAGCTCTATGGCTACACCTTC
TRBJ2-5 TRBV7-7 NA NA CASSLAPRGETQYF TGTGCCAGCAGCTTAGCCCCCAGGGGAGAGACCCAGTACTTC
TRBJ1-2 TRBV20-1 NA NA CSAPGPGGSGYTF TGCAGTGCCCCCGGGCCCGGTGGGTCTGGCTACACCTTC
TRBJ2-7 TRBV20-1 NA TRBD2 CSATLAGGPNEQYF TGCAGTGCCACCCTAGCGGGAGGGCCCAACGAGCAGTACTTC
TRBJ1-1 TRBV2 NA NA CALTGGLNTEAFF TGTGCCTTAACGGGAGGCTTGAACACTGAAGCTTTCTTT
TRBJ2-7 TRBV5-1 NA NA CASSPLVGGSYEQYF TGCGCCAGCAGCCCACTGGTTGGTGGTTCCTACGAGCAGTACTTC
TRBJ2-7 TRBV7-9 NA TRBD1 CASSLEATGDEQYF TGTGCCAGCAGCTTAGAGGCGACAGGGGACGAGCAGTACTTC
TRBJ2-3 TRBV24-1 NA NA CATSESGRSTDTQYF TGTGCCACCAGTGAATCCGGACGTAGCACAGATACGCAGTATTTT
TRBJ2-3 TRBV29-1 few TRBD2 CSAGTRNTDTQYF TGCAGCGCCGGGACTAGAAACACAGATACGCAGTATTTT
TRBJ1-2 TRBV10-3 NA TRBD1 CAIRTGTGGTNGYTF TGTGCCATCAGAACCGGGACAGGGGGCACGAACGGCTACACCTTC
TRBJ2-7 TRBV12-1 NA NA CASTRTGGHEQYF TGTGCCAGCACCCGAACGGGGGGGCACGAGCAGTACTTC
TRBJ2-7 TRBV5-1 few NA CASSLVGQGSNEQYF TGCGCCAGCAGCTTGGTAGGGCAGGGGAGCAACGAGCAGTACTTC
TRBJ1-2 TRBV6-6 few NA CASSYYPGERGYTF TGTGCCAGCAGTTATTATCCAGGGGAGAGAGGCTACACCTTC
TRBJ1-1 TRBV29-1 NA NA CSGALQGGNTEAFF TGCAGCGGAGCGTTACAGGGAGGGAACACTGAAGCTTTCTTT
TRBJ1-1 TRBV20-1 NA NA CSARGSGAGVSAFF TGCAGTGCTAGAGGGAGCGGGGCAGGGGTCTCAGCTTTCTTT
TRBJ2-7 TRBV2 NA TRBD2 CASSDPGLAGVSSYEQYF TGTGCCAGCAGTGATCCGGGACTAGCGGGAGTAAGCTCCTACGAGCAGTACTTC
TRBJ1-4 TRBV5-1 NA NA CASSVDGKAGEKLFF TGCGCCAGCAGCGTGGACGGGAAGGCAGGTGAAAAACTGTTTTTT
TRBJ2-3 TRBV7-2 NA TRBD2 CASSAGGRLTDTQYF TGTGCCAGCAGCGCGGGAGGGCGTTTGACAGATACGCAGTATTTT
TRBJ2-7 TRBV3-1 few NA CASSLKKTLYEQYF TGTGCCAGCAGTTTAAAGAAGACGCTATACGAGCAGTACTTC
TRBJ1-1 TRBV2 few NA CASSVVEGTAFF TGTGCCAGCAGTGTGGTAGAGGGAACAGCTTTCTTT
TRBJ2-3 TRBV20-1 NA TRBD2 CSARTWSGTFTDTQYF TGCAGTGCTAGAACGTGGAGCGGGACTTTCACAGATACGCAGTATTTT
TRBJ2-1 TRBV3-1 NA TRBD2 CASSQRGLASDEQFF TGTGCCAGCAGCCAACGTGGACTAGCTAGCGATGAGCAGTTCTTC
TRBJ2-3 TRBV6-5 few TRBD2 CASSYYASGDTQYF TGTGCCAGCAGTTACTACGCTAGCGGAGATACGCAGTATTTT